The entry below gives a single TCR beta chain sequence along with its context. Its antigen is undetermined. The data were taken from a study of siplizumab effects on memory and regulatory T cells. Regarding the study as a whole: Treg-derived clones made up an average of approximately 70% of mappable alloreactive CD4+ clones with siplizumab and approximately 30% in controls. Roughly 80-97% of dividing CD4+ or CD8+ clones were without an attributable naive or memory phenotype. Left unconfirmed was the suppressive function of proliferating Tregs from siplizumab cultures. Major contributors to the alloresponse seemed to be naive T cells, which also appeared more diverse than memory cells.

V gave up 8 bases and J gave up 0 bases, with 13 bases separating them. This CDR3 is built from 14 residues. CDR1 SGHTA and CDR2 FQGNSA come from the germline V gene. Assay: immunoSEQ multiplex PCR; the TCRdb copy retains only in-frame clones and omits some. The data hold around 100,000 clones, with about 93% observed a single time. The chain employs TRBV7-2 and TRBJ2-5, with no clear D. This clonotype originated in a human donor in good health. Sequenced: non-Treg CD4+ T cells sorted from blood. DNA for the CDR3: TGTGCCAGCGGACCATTGGCTAACCAAGAGACCCAGTACTTC. Translation gives CASGPLANQETQYF.